This T cell receptor beta chain was sequenced during a study of blood T cell repertoires in COVID-19. Study details: Researchers got acute and convalescent COVID-19 samples from the United States, Italy and Spain.

Only in-frame clones appear in the TCRdb table, and some are missing; sequencing was by immunoSEQ multiplex PCR. The sample has about 150,000 clones, under 95% seen once. Trimming at V came to 4 bases and at J to 5 bases, leaving 5 bases not matched to a gene. The CDR3 covers 13 residues. Germline V gives CDR1 SGHRS, CDR2 YFSETQ. The rearrangement uses TRBV5-1 and TRBJ1-1; 7 bases agree with TRBD1. The sequenced material came from peripheral blood. The origin of this receptor is a man aged 18 to 30 with COVID-19, enrolled during active disease. DNA for the CDR3: TGCGCCAGCAGCAGGGACAGTGGGACTGAAGCTTTCTTT. Protein product: CASSRDSGTEAFF.